These 18 T cell receptor beta chains share one sample of origin, sequenced in a study of blood T cell repertoires in COVID-19 (dated by TCRdb to 2018 to 2020). Libraries were made using the immunoSEQ multiplex PCR assay. TCRdb obtained this table from immuneACCESS and retained in-frame rearrangements with V and J assigned. These tables miss some clones; where compared with another copy, unresolved V genes account for less than half of the shortfall, and the remainder is unexplained. This sample is represented by over 250,000 clones; about nine tenths of them were singletons. In total, the top ten clones hold under 15% of the sample. Sequenced input: peripheral blood. These TCRs come from a woman aged 60-75 years with acute or convalescent COVID-19.

The J gene is TRBJ2-7, the V gene TRBV9; D is perhaps TRBD2 (5 bases). CDR3 size: 15 residues. V was pared by 0 bases and J by 0 bases, with 10 bases between. From germline, CDR1 is SGDLS and CDR2 YYNGEE. The DNA for the CDR3 is TGTGCCAGCAGCGTAGTCCGGGGTTTCTCCTACGAGCAGTACTTC. Amino acids: CASSVVRGFSYEQYF. Full variable domain (remainder filled in from reference TRBV9 and TRBJ2-7): DSGVTQTPKHLITATGQRVTLRCSPRSGDLSVYWYQQSLDQGLQFLIQYYNGEERAKGNILERFSAQQFPDLHSELNLSSLELGDSALYFCASSVVRGFSYEQYFGPGTRLTVT.

The chain recombines TRBV27 with TRBJ1-2, with 9 bases that match TRBD1. The CDR3 runs 13 residues. V shed 6 bases, J shed 7 bases, and the junction held 6 bases outside the gene matches. From germline, CDR1 is MNHEY and CDR2 SMNVEV (reference sequence). The CDR3 sequence is CASRPTGGAGYTF. In nucleotides, the CDR3 is TGTGCCAGCAGACCCACAGGGGGCGCTGGCTACACCTTC.

V gene TRBV7-9 combines with J gene TRBJ2-1, with 8 bases fitting TRBD2. Per germline, CDR1 SEHNR and CDR2 FQNEAQ (reference sequence). The J segment lost 3 bases and the V segment lost 4 bases, leaving 5 bases of the junction unmatched. This CDR3 spans 15 amino acids. DNA for the CDR3: TGTGCCAGCAGCTCCGGACTAGCTGACTACAATGAGCAGTTCTTC. It encodes CASSSGLADYNEQFF.

The rearrangement joins TRBV7-8 to TRBJ1-1; 7 nucleotides align to TRBD1. V lost 1 base and J lost 3; bases outside the gene matches: 5. This CDR3 contains 15 residues. The germline CDR1 and CDR2 sequences are SGHVS and FQNEAQ. CDR3 DNA sequence: TGTGCCAGCAGCTTAGGAGGGGGCCGGGACACTGAAGCTTTCTTT. Translation gives CASSLGGGRDTEAFF. Supplemented by reference TRBV7-8 and TRBJ1-1, the full variable domain reads GAGVSQSPRYKVAKRGQDVALRCDPISGHVSLFWYQQALGQGPEFLTYFQNEAQLDKSGLPSDRFFAERPEGSVSTLKIQRTQQEDSAVYLCASSLGGGRDTEAFFGQGTRLTVV.

The chain couples TRBV9 to TRBJ1-1; the D is unclear. This CDR3 is built from 14 residues. The germline CDR1 and CDR2 sequences are SGDLS and YYNGEE. The germline V and J ends were trimmed by 4 bases and 5 bases, with 15 bases remaining between them. Here the CDR3 DNA reads TGTGCCAGCAGCCCGTTCCCGAGAGGGACTGAAGCTTTCTTT. It translates to CASSPFPRGTEAFF.

V usage is TRBV5-1 and J usage is TRBJ2-7; D possibly corresponds to TRBD2 (6 bases). Looked up from germline, CDR1 is SGHRS and CDR2 is YFSETQ. V dropped 0 bases and J dropped 7 bases, with 17 bases sitting between them. The CDR3 covers 15 residues. The CDR3 nucleotides read TGCGCCAGCAGCTTGGGTGCGGGAACCTCGGGGGAGCAGTACTTC. This encodes CASSLGAGTSGEQYF.

This rearrangement joins TRBV18 to TRBJ2-6, with 7 bases lining up with TRBD1. CDR3 length equals 15 residues. V gave up 3 bases and J gave up 4 bases; unmatched junction bases: 3. Germline assignment: CDR1 KGHSH and CDR2 LQKENI. The CDR3 nucleotides are TGTGCCAGCTCACCTGGGACAGCCGGGGCCAACGTCCTGACTTTC. Encoded protein: CASSPGTAGANVLTF. The whole variable domain, filled in from reference TRBV18 and TRBJ2-6, reads NAGVMQNPRHLVRRRGQEARLRCSPMKGHSHVYWYRQLPEEGLKFMVYLQKENIIDESGMPKERFSAEFPKEGPSILRIQQVVRGDSAAYFCASSPGTAGANVLTFGAGSRLTVL.

The CDR3 here is CASSEWREQYF. The CDR3, as DNA: TGTGCCAGCAGTGAATGGAGGGAGCAGTACTTC. This chain uses TRBV6-1 with TRBJ2-7; D is possibly TRBD2 (5 bases). Germline-derived CDR1 and CDR2 are MNHNS and SASEGT. The CDR3 is 11 amino acids. Trimming left V 2 bases short and J 7 bases short, with 6 bases between.

The rearrangement joins TRBV5-1 to TRBJ1-6; a weak D match, TRBD1 (5 bases). Looked up from germline, CDR1 is SGHRS and CDR2 is YFSETQ. The CDR3 runs to 14 residues. The V and J ends lost 4 bases and 5 bases respectively, with 10 bases between them. CDR3: CASSLGRDNSPLHF. CDR3 DNA: TGCGCCAGCAGCCTGGGCAGGGATAATTCACCCCTCCACTTT.

This clone showed up just once. The chain employs TRBV3-1 (or the pseudogene TRBV3-2) and TRBJ1-1; 7 nucleotides line up with TRBD1. Germline-derived CDR1 and CDR2 are LGHDT and YNNKEL (reference sequence). V dropped 2 bases and J dropped 6; count of bases not matched to a gene: 6. The CDR3 covers 14 residues. The CDR3 DNA sequence: TGTGCCAGCAGCCAACGACAGGGAGACTCTGAAGCTTTCTTT. Its protein is CASSQRQGDSEAFF.

The chain couples TRBV2 to TRBJ1-5; the D is unclear. Germline values: CDR1 SNHLY, CDR2 FYNNEI. Trimming took 1 base from V and 10 from J, leaving 11 bases between them. The CDR3 runs 13 residues. The CDR3 is CASSEGGPSPQHF. The CDR3 nucleotides read TGTGCCAGCAGTGAAGGAGGGCCCTCACCCCAGCATTTT.

The V call is TRBV27, the J call TRBJ2-5; TRBD2 matches 8 bases. Per germline, CDR1 MNHEY and CDR2 SMNVEV (reference sequence). The J segment lost 5 bases and the V segment lost 6 bases, leaving 8 bases of the junction unmatched. The CDR3 consists of 14 residues. This CDR3 reads CASSLRGGMETQYF. CDR3 DNA: TGTGCCAGCAGCCTACGGGGGGGTATGGAGACCCAGTACTTC.

Notes on this clone: This same CDR3 is encoded by further DNA sequences in the sample. The rearrangement uses TRBV12-3 or TRBV12-4 and TRBJ2-5, with TRBD2 identical over 7 bases. J gave up 4 bases and V 5 bases, and 4 bases lay outside the gene matches. This CDR3 region has 13 residues. The CDR3 DNA reads as TGTGCCAGCAGTCTCGCGGGGGTAGAGACCCAGTACTTC. This encodes CASSLAGVETQYF.

The genes are TRBV11-2 and TRBJ1-6; 7 nucleotides match TRBD1. Germline CDR1 SGHAT, CDR2 FQNNGV. This CDR3 is 16 amino acids long. V shed 4 bases, J shed 7 bases, and the junction held 10 bases outside the gene matches. This CDR3 is CASSSDRQGQNSPLHF. The CDR3 DNA is TGTGCCAGCAGCTCCGACAGACAGGGTCAGAATTCACCCCTCCACTTT.

V is TRBV4-3 and J is TRBJ2-3, with 8 positions matching TRBD2. J lost 5 bases, V lost 4 bases, and 11 bases had no gene match. Germline CDR1 LGHNA, CDR2 YSLEER. This CDR3 contains 16 residues. DNA for the CDR3: TGCGCCAGCAGCCGCGCGGGGGGCCACGAAAGAGATACGCAGTATTTT. Translated: CASSRAGGHERDTQYF.

The chain combines TRBV5-6 with TRBJ1-4; 11 positions match TRBD1. This CDR3 is 15 amino acids long. Germline CDR1 SGHDT, CDR2 YYEEEE. The V segment lost 2 bases and the J segment 8 bases; nucleotides outside the gene matches: 5. CDR3 protein: CASSFTGQGDEKLFF. CDR3 coding DNA: TGTGCCAGCAGCTTTACGGGACAGGGGGACGAAAAACTGTTTTTT.

V and J are TRBV27 and TRBJ2-7, with D possibly being TRBD2 (5 bases). Germline assignment: CDR1 MNHEY and CDR2 SMNVEV (reference sequence). V lost 4 bases and J lost 2, with 9 bases in between. CDR3 length: 13 amino acids. CDR3 amino acids: CASSSAGPYEQYF. The CDR3 DNA is TGTGCCAGCAGTTCTGCGGGTCCCTACGAGCAGTACTTC.

The J gene is TRBJ1-1, the V gene TRBV28; tentatively, D is TRBD1 (6 bases). With 6 bases removed from V and 4 bases from J, the gap between germline ends came to 9 bases. From germline, CDR1 is MDHEN and CDR2 SYDVKM. CDR3 length equals 12 residues. The CDR3: CASRGGGTEAFF. The CDR3 DNA reads as TGTGCCAGCAGGGGAGGGGGCACTGAAGCTTTCTTT.